A single sample is the source of the 3 T cell receptor beta chains below, sequenced in a study of T cell responses to AZD1222 COVID-19 vaccine. Only in-frame clones appear in the TCRdb table, and some are missing; sequencing was by immunoSEQ multiplex PCR. The sample records around 120,000 clones, roughly 91% being singletons. The sample in question was peripheral blood, obtained 28 days after the second AZD1222 dose. The source of these receptors is an adult who received the AZD1222 COVID-19 vaccine.

V is TRBV28 and J is TRBJ2-1; 7 nucleotides match TRBD1. V shed 2 bases, J shed 10 bases, and the junction held 20 bases outside the gene matches. Germline assignment: CDR1 MDHEN and CDR2 SYDVKM. The CDR3 runs 18 residues. The CDR3 region has the DNA TGTGCCAGCAGTTTAGGGCTCATCAGGGGGTCCCCCTCGAGAGAGCAGTTCTTC. Its protein is CASSLGLIRGSPSREQFF.

The chain combines TRBV4-3 with TRBJ1-2; TRBD1 is a possible D gene (6 bases). V was shortened by 8 bases and J by 6 bases, with 16 bases between the two germline ends. The CDR3 totals 13 residues. The germline V gene has CDR1 LGHNA and CDR2 YSLEER. In DNA form, the CDR3 reads TGCGCCAGCGGGGGCAGGGAGTTGGATGGCTACACCTTC. Amino acid sequence: CASGGRELDGYTF.

The chain links TRBV28 to TRBJ1-2; 7 nucleotides line up with TRBD1. Germline V gene lookup returns CDR1 MDHEN and CDR2 SYDVKM. CDR3 length equals 13 residues. Trimming removed 7 bases from V and 5 bases from J; junction bases left unmatched: 7. The CDR3 reads CASTSGTAYGYTF. The CDR3 DNA reads as TGTGCCAGCACATCCGGGACAGCATATGGCTACACCTTC.